Following are 28 T cell receptor beta chains from one sample sequenced in a study of T-cell memory formation after mild COVID-19. MiXCR, run by TCRdb on the 5' RACE reads, gives a single entry per CDR3 protein. The sample consists of around 130,000 distinct CDR3 sequences, 5% to 6.5% of them appearing once. Sequencing was done on a sample of PBMCs or a T cell subset sorted from them (not recorded which). The receptors stem from an adult woman who had mild COVID-19 (a few samples of this study predate the infection). Cell type and time point are not known.

The chain combines TRBV29-1 with TRBJ1-5, with D possibly TRBD1 on 6 matching bases. Trimming pared 4 bases from V and 2 bases from J, leaving 9 bases between. Looked up from germline, CDR1 is SQVTM and CDR2 is ANQGSEA. The CDR3 extends over 13 amino acids. The chain's CDR3 is CSVGGGGNQPQHF. The CDR3 nucleotides read TGCAGCGTTGGAGGGGGTGGCAATCAGCCCCAGCATTTT.

This clonotype was recorded a few times. The chain employs TRBV12-3 or TRBV12-4 and TRBJ1-6; D is possibly TRBD1 (5 bases). CDR3 length equals 14 residues. V was clipped by 6 bases and J by 7 bases, with 13 bases between them. The CDR3, as DNA: TGTGCCAGCAGAACGCCAGGGTACAATTCACCCCTCCACTTT. Translated: CASRTPGYNSPLHF.

A few counts support this clonotype. The rearrangement links TRBV3-1 to TRBJ1-2; tentative D call: TRBD1 (6 bases). Germline V gives CDR1 LGHDT, CDR2 YNNKEL (reference sequence). Trimming took off 0 bases at V and 8 bases at J, with 16 bases between the two ends. This CDR3 contains 15 residues. The CDR3 DNA sequence: TGTGCCAGCAGCCAAGATCAGGGGCGCGGAGAAGGCTACACCTTC. Translation: CASSQDQGRGEGYTF.

V gene TRBV6-1 combines with J gene TRBJ1-2; no firm D call. The ends were cut back, 1 base at V and 4 bases at J, with 13 bases in the middle. Per germline, CDR1 MNHNS and CDR2 SASEGT. The CDR3 loop spans 15 amino acids. As DNA, the CDR3 is TGTGCCAGCAGTGAAGGCCCAAAAGGCCTCTATGGCTACACCTTC. It is translated as CASSEGPKGLYGYTF.

In this sample, this clonotype turned up many times. The rearrangement joins TRBV4-2 to TRBJ2-3; maybe TRBD2 (6 bases). The germline gives CDR1 LGHNA, CDR2 YNFKEQ. The CDR3 runs to 15 residues. The V end was cut by 1 base, the J end by 1 base, with 9 bases between. CDR3 sequence (DNA): TGTGCCAGCAGCCAAGCTGCTAGCGGCACAGATACGCAGTATTTT. Protein: CASSQAASGTDTQYF.

The sample holds one count of this clonotype. CDR3 in amino acids: CASSSHKGLPWAQHF. In nucleotides, the CDR3 is TGTGCCAGCAGTTCCCATAAGGGGCTACCTTGGGCCCAGCATTTT. The rearrangement uses TRBV27 and TRBJ1-5; the D gene is possibly TRBD1 (5 bases). The CDR3 is made up of 15 amino acids. Germline V gives CDR1 MNHEY, CDR2 SMNVEV (reference sequence). V lost 4 bases and J lost 11, with 21 bases in between.

The chain couples TRBV7-2 to TRBJ1-1; D not resolved. Per the germline V gene, CDR1 is SGHTA and CDR2 is FQGNSA. The CDR3 is 13 amino acids. V gave up 3 bases and J gave up 6 bases, with 11 bases separating them. Here the CDR3 DNA reads TGTGCCAGCAGCTTGGGTGGAAGCCCTGAAGCTTTCTTT. Translated: CASSLGGSPEAFF.

The gene calls are TRBV12-3 or TRBV12-4 and TRBJ2-3, with 10 bases matching TRBD1. CDR3 length equals 13 residues. V gave up 7 bases and J gave up 6 bases; unmatched junction bases: 4. The CDR3 DNA is TGTGCCAGCACCAAGGGACAGGGGGATACGCAGTATTTT. Amino acids: CASTKGQGDTQYF.

This clonotype was seen many times. The chain links TRBV6-6 to TRBJ1-1; the D is unclear. The CDR3 is made up of 11 amino acids. CDR1 and CDR2 (germline): MNHNY, SVGAGI (reference sequence). V gave up 2 bases and J gave up 6 bases, with 4 bases separating them. The CDR3 spells CASSYASEAFF. CDR3 nucleotides: TGTGCCAGCAGTTACGCTTCTGAAGCTTTCTTT.

J is TRBJ2-3 and V is TRBV5-4; 11 positions agree with TRBD2. Germline trimming cut 5 bases from V and 6 bases from J; bases unmatched to any gene: 2. This CDR3 contains 13 residues. Germline CDR1 SGHNT, CDR2 YYREEE (reference sequence). The CDR3 spells CASRLAGVDTQYF. CDR3 nucleotide sequence: TGTGCCAGCAGACTAGCGGGAGTGGATACGCAGTATTTT.

The table lists this clonotype with many counts. The chain employs TRBV6-5 and TRBJ1-6; D is unresolved. CDR1 and CDR2 from the germline V gene are MNHEY and SVGAGI. This CDR3 is built from 14 residues. Trimming left V 2 bases short and J 8 bases short, with 10 bases between. The chain's CDR3 is CASSYTGMDSPLHF. The CDR3 DNA is TGTGCCAGCAGTTACACCGGCATGGATTCACCCCTCCACTTT.

The table lists this clonotype with a few counts. The chain employs TRBV7-2 and TRBJ2-3; no definite D call. Trimming stripped 4 bases from V and 6 bases from J, with 17 bases between. The CDR3 is 15 amino acids. The V gene's germline CDR1 is SGHTA and CDR2 FQGNSA. The CDR3 is CASSSWSGIVDTQYF. The CDR3 DNA is TGTGCCAGCAGCTCATGGTCCGGTATTGTGGATACGCAGTATTTT.

The V and J genes are TRBV5-1 and TRBJ2-5; the D is unclear. The V gene's germline CDR1 is SGHRS and CDR2 YFSETQ. V dropped 0 bases and J dropped 5 bases, with 14 bases sitting between them. The CDR3 is 15 residues long. The CDR3 DNA reads TGCGCCAGCAGCTTGGTTGCGGAACCTCGGGAGACCCAGTACTTC. Its protein product is CASSLVAEPRETQYF.

This clonotype was found many times. This sequence joins TRBV20-1 and TRBJ2-3, with 11 bases fitting TRBD1. Losses at the gene ends were 6 bases for V and 4 bases for J; bases not matched to a gene: 9. Germline values: CDR1 DFQATT, CDR2 SNEGSKA (reference sequence). The CDR3 is 15 amino acids. The CDR3: CSAPAWTGGSDTQYF. The CDR3 DNA sequence: TGCAGTGCCCCAGCCTGGACAGGGGGCTCAGATACGCAGTATTTT.

This clonotype was seen ten or more times. The J gene is TRBJ1-6, the V gene TRBV5-1; 7 bases line up with TRBD1. Losses at the gene ends were 4 bases for V and 8 bases for J; bases not matched to a gene: 9. This CDR3 has 15 residues. Germline V gene sequence: CDR1 SGHRS, CDR2 YFSETQ. The CDR3 sequence: CASSTRQGNYSPLHF. For the CDR3, the DNA is TGCGCCAGCAGCACCCGACAGGGAAACTATTCACCCCTCCACTTT.

The sample holds a few counts of this clonotype. This chain connects TRBV5-1 to TRBJ2-7, with TRBD2 identical over 10 bases. This CDR3 has 19 amino acids. Germline CDR1 SGHRS, CDR2 YFSETQ. V shed 4 bases and J 0 bases; nucleotides not matched to a gene: 16. CDR3 in DNA: TGCGCCAGCAGCACCGGACCGGGACTAGCGACCGAAAGCTCCTACGAGCAGTACTTC. This encodes CASSTGPGLATESSYEQYF.

This clonotype has only a few counts. The chain is built from TRBV6-1 and TRBJ1-4; D is perhaps TRBD1 (5 bases). Trimming cost V 7 bases and J 0 bases, with 9 bases left between them. This CDR3 region has 14 residues. Germline V CDR1 and CDR2: MNHNS, SASEGT. CDR3 region: CASMGGATNEKLFF. In DNA, the CDR3 is TGTGCCAGCATGGGGGGGGCAACTAATGAAAAACTGTTTTTT.

This clonotype was detected a few times. The chain combines TRBV30 with TRBJ1-2; TRBD1 might be the D (6 bases). The CDR3 covers 13 residues. V was pared by 2 bases and J by 8 bases, with 15 bases between. Germline loops: CDR1 GTSNPN, CDR2 SVGIG (reference sequence). Here the CDR3 DNA reads TGTGCCTGGAGTTTTATCTACAGGGACGGCTACACCTTC. This encodes CAWSFIYRDGYTF.

This clonotype was seen a handful of times. CDR3 protein: CASSVQDRGNTEAFF. The CDR3 DNA sequence: TGCGCCAGCAGCGTACAGGACAGGGGGAACACTGAAGCTTTCTTT. The V and J genes are TRBV5-1 and TRBJ1-1, with 9 bases fitting TRBD1. The CDR3 is 15 residues long. J gave up 1 base and V 4 bases, and 5 bases lay outside the gene matches. Germline assignment: CDR1 SGHRS and CDR2 YFSETQ. Using reference TRBV5-1 and TRBJ1-1 for the parts outside the CDR3, the full variable domain is KAGVTQTPRYLIKTRGQQVTLSCSPISGHRSVSWYQQTPGQGLQFLFEYFSETQRNKGNFPGRFSGRQFSNSRSEMNVSTLELGDSALYLCASSVQDRGNTEAFFGQGTRLTVV.

This clonotype was seen only a few times. V is TRBV25-1 and J is TRBJ2-1; 10 nucleotides match TRBD1. The CDR3 totals 15 residues. CDR1 and CDR2 (germline): MGHDK, SYGVNS. The trim removed 6 bases at V and 6 bases at J, leaving 8 bases unmatched. The CDR3 loop is CASRNSGTGVNEQFF. The CDR3 bases are TGTGCCAGCAGGAACTCCGGGACAGGGGTCAATGAGCAGTTCTTC.

The table lists this clonotype with many counts. The V gene is TRBV5-1, the J gene TRBJ2-3, with TRBD2 identical over 11 bases. The CDR3 runs to 20 residues. V was clipped by 1 base and J by 5 bases; unmatched bases: 18. The germline V gene has CDR1 SGHRS and CDR2 YFSETQ. The CDR3 nucleotides read TGCGCCAGCAGCTTGTTTCTAGGAACTCCTAGCGGGGGGCCAGGAGATACGCAGTATTTT. Its translation: CASSLFLGTPSGGPGDTQYF. Drawing the rest from reference TRBV5-1 and TRBJ2-3, the complete variable domain is KAGVTQTPRYLIKTRGQQVTLSCSPISGHRSVSWYQQTPGQGLQFLFEYFSETQRNKGNFPGRFSGRQFSNSRSEMNVSTLELGDSALYLCASSLFLGTPSGGPGDTQYFGPGTRLTVL.

Ten or more counts support this clonotype. This chain joins TRBV12-3 or TRBV12-4 and TRBJ2-2; D possibly corresponds to TRBD1 (5 bases). The CDR3 consists of 15 residues. V was clipped by 6 bases and J by 0 bases, with 11 bases between them. The CDR3 spells CASSPGIANTGELFF. DNA for the CDR3: TGTGCCAGCAGCCCAGGGATTGCGAACACCGGGGAGCTGTTTTTT.

In its sample, this clonotype was seen many times. The V gene is TRBV20-1, the J gene TRBJ2-1; D unclear. There are 10 residues in the CDR3. Trimming took 3 bases from V and 8 from J, leaving 5 bases between them. The germline gives CDR1 DFQATT, CDR2 SNEGSKA (reference sequence). The CDR3 nucleotides are TGCAGTGCTAGGCGACATGAGCAGTTCTTC. It encodes CSARRHEQFF.

The table lists this clonotype with a few counts. V usage is TRBV12-3 or TRBV12-4 and J usage is TRBJ1-2; the D gene is possibly TRBD1 (6 bases). V lost 5 bases, J lost 7 bases, and 26 bases lay in between. The CDR3 consists of 17 residues. CDR3 in amino acids: CASSRPPGAQVPAGYTF. CDR3 sequence (DNA): TGTGCCAGCAGTCGACCTCCGGGGGCGCAAGTCCCAGCTGGCTACACCTTC.

The chain is built from TRBV19 and TRBJ2-3; 9 bases align to TRBD1. The trim removed 5 bases at V and 0 bases at J, leaving 3 bases unmatched. Per the germline V gene, CDR1 is LNHDA and CDR2 is SQIVND (reference sequence). CDR3 length: 15 residues. In DNA form, the CDR3 reads TGTGCCAGTAGTCCCGGACAGGGGAGCACAGATACGCAGTATTTT. Encoded protein: CASSPGQGSTDTQYF.

The table lists this clonotype with many counts. This chain connects TRBV6-5 to TRBJ1-1; 7 positions agree with TRBD1. Germline assignment: CDR1 MNHEY and CDR2 SVGAGI. Trimming at V came to 4 bases and at J to 8 bases, leaving 1 base not matched to a gene. This CDR3 comprises 11 residues. The CDR3 reads CASSWDREAFF. As DNA, the CDR3 is TGTGCCAGCAGTTGGGACAGAGAAGCTTTCTTT.

This clonotype has only a few counts. One end of the junction fails to match germline, which may point to a read error. The chain links TRBV7-7 to TRBJ2-2; D is perhaps TRBD2 (6 bases). CDR3 length: 17 residues. Germline V CDR1 and CDR2: SSHAT, FNYEAQ (reference sequence). The DNA of the CDR3 is TGTGCTAGCAGTTCCCTCACGCGGAGGGCAGGGACCGGGGAGCTGTTTTTT. Translation gives CASSSLTRRAGTGELFF. The entire variable domain, with the rest obtained from reference TRBV7-7 and TRBJ2-2, is as follows: GAGVSQSPRYKVTKRGQDVTLRCDPISSHATLYWYQQALGQGPEFLTYFNYEAQPDKSGLPSDRFSAERPEGSISTLTIQRTEQRDSAMYRCASSSLTRRAGTGELFFGEGSRLTVL.

In this sample, this clonotype turned up a few times. The chain recombines TRBV4-3 with TRBJ2-3, with D possibly TRBD1 on 6 matching bases. The CDR3 spans 13 residues. Trimming took 1 base from V and 8 from J, leaving 10 bases between them. Germline V gene sequence: CDR1 LGHNA, CDR2 YSLEER. This chain's CDR3 is CASSQGGRATQYF. CDR3 DNA: TGCGCCAGCAGCCAAGGGGGGCGGGCTACGCAGTATTTT.